These T cell receptor beta chains were read from a single sample in a study of blood T cells in healthy people across ages. One entry per CDR3 protein, called by TCRdb with MiXCR from the 5' RACE reads. This sample carries about 640,000 distinct CDR3 sequences, roughly 58% of them seen once, and the ten largest clones take about two fifths. Sequenced sample: blood. These TCRs come from a man between 60 and 75 years old in good health. Both conserved end residues are part of each CDR3. The order of the fields is J gene, D gene, clone size, V gene, CDR3 protein, CDR3 DNA. D genes are given only for firm matches. Size values are once, few and many counts, or a class for expanded clones, and some rows have none.

TRBJ2-5 . few TRBV5-1 CASSLRSRNKETQYF TGCGCCAGCAGCTTGAGGTCACGCAATAAAGAGACCCAGTACTTC
TRBJ2-3 . few TRBV5-1 CASRIGRFTDTQYF TGCGCCAGCAGAATCGGCAGATTCACAGATACGCAGTATTTT
TRBJ2-3 . . TRBV5-1 CVSSSGEATDTQYF TGCGTCAGCAGCTCGGGGGAGGCTACAGATACGCAGTATTTT
TRBJ2-3 . . TRBV28 CVSSLSADFTDTQYF TGTGTCAGCAGTTTATCGGCGGATTTCACAGATACGCAGTATTTT
TRBJ2-5 TRBD1 few TRBV20-1 CSAGLRTGAETQYF TGCAGTGCTGGCTTAAGGACAGGAGCGGAGACCCAGTACTTC
TRBJ2-3 TRBD2 . TRBV20-1 CSARAQRGPDTQYF TGCAGTGCTAGAGCCCAGCGGGGTCCAGATACGCAGTATTTT
TRBJ1-2 TRBD1 few TRBV15 CATSRVFKGATGYTF TGTGCCACCAGCAGAGTTTTTAAGGGGGCTACTGGCTACACCTTC
TRBJ2-7 . . TRBV20-1 CSARVGGSSYEQYF TGCAGTGCTAGGGTGGGTGGGTCCTCCTACGAGCAGTACTTC
TRBJ2-6 . few TRBV6-6 CASMRMVGGSGANVLTF TGTGCCAGCATGCGAATGGTGGGGGGTTCTGGGGCCAACGTCCTGACTTTC
TRBJ2-7 . . TRBV9 CASSVLRAGNEQYF TGTGCCAGCAGCGTACTCCGGGCCGGAAATGAGCAGTACTTC
TRBJ2-4 TRBD1 . TRBV7-2 CASSWDRGNQEQYF TGTGCCAGCAGCTGGGACAGGGGGAATCAAGAGCAGTACTTC
TRBJ2-5 TRBD2 few TRBV15 CATSRDQGLAGGPQYF TGTGCCACCAGCAGAGATCAAGGTCTAGCGGGGGGGCCCCAGTACTTC
TRBJ2-3 TRBD1 . TRBV25-1 CASSGETGRTDTQYF TGTGCCAGCAGTGGCGAGACAGGGCGAACAGATACGCAGTATTTT
TRBJ1-1 . . TRBV18 CASSPRSSQGSGEAFF TGTGCCAGCTCACCAAGGAGTTCACAGGGAAGTGGTGAAGCTTTCTTT
TRBJ2-3 TRBD2 . TRBV12-3/TRBV12-4 CASSRIAGGSTDTQYF TGTGCCAGCAGTCGCATAGCGGGGGGGAGCACAGATACGCAGTATTTT
TRBJ2-7 . . TRBV12-3/TRBV12-4 CASSFRVTEQYF TGTGCCAGCAGTTTCCGGGTTACCGAGCAGTACTTC
TRBJ1-2 . few TRBV4-2 CASSQDYRDGYTF TGTGCCAGCAGCCAAGACTACAGGGATGGCTACACCTTC
TRBJ2-5 . . TRBV18 CASSPGGGLETQYF TGTGCCAGCTCACCAGGAGGGGGATTGGAGACCCAGTACTTC
TRBJ2-7 TRBD2 . TRBV14 CASSQDTPTSVSSYEQYF TGTGCCAGCAGCCAAGATACCCCGACTAGCGTAAGCTCCTACGAGCAGTACTTC
TRBJ2-7 . . TRBV3-1 CASSQDVDEQYF TGTGCCAGCAGCCAAGATGTTGACGAGCAGTACTTC
TRBJ1-5 . . TRBV18 CASSPRAGGVQPQHF TGTGCCAGCTCACCACGTGCCGGGGGGGTTCAGCCCCAGCATTTT
TRBJ1-2 . once TRBV5-1 CASSGTTGGYDYTF TGCGCCAGCAGCGGAACGACGGGGGGCTACGACTACACCTTC